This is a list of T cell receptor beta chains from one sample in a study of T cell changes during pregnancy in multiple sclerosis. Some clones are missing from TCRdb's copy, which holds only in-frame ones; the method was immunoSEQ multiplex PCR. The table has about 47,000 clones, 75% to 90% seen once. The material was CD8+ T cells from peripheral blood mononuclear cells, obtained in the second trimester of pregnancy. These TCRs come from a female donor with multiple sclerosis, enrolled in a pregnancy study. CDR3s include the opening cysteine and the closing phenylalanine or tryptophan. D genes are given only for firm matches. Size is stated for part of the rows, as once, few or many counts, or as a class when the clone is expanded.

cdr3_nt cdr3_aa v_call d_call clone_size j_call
TGTGCCAGCAGCCCCCGTTGGGGGGGTACTACCTACGAGCAGTACTTC CASSPRWGGTTYEQYF TRBV5-6 TRBD2 NA TRBJ2-7
TGCAGCGTTGAAGCCCCGGGACTAGCGAACAATGAGCAGTTCTTC CSVEAPGLANNEQFF TRBV29-1 TRBD2 NA TRBJ2-1
TGTGCCAGCAGCTCTGGCCTGACAGCCGGGGCCAACGTCCTGACTTTC CASSSGLTAGANVLTF TRBV7-6 NA NA TRBJ2-6
TGCGCCAGCAGCCAGAGAGTCGGGGGGATGGACACTGAAGCTTTCTTT CASSQRVGGMDTEAFF TRBV4-1 NA NA TRBJ1-1
TGTGCCAGCAGTTCTATCGACGGACTAGCCTCGCGGGAGCAGTACTTC CASSSIDGLASREQYF TRBV27 TRBD2 few TRBJ2-7
TGTGCCAGCAGCCCGGGACAGAGTTCTGGAAACACCATATATTTT CASSPGQSSGNTIYF TRBV14 TRBD1 NA TRBJ1-3
TGTGCTAGTGGTCCTCTAAGTTTGGGCTACACCTTC CASGPLSLGYTF TRBV12-5 NA NA TRBJ1-2
TGTGCCATCAGTGATATGACAGGGATTGACTATGGCTACACCTTC CAISDMTGIDYGYTF TRBV10-3 TRBD1 NA TRBJ1-2
TGTGCCAGCAGGGCAGGACGGACGGGGAGGTACAATGAGCAGTTCTTC CASRAGRTGRYNEQFF TRBV2 NA NA TRBJ2-1
TGTGCCAGCATAAGGGGGAGCTCCTATAATTCACCCCTCCACTTT CASIRGSSYNSPLHF TRBV28 NA NA TRBJ1-6
TGTGCCACCAGCAGGGGAGCGGGGGCTAGCGGGGATGAGCAGTTCTTC CATSRGAGASGDEQFF TRBV15 TRBD2 NA TRBJ2-1
TGTGCCAGCAGTTACTCGGACAGTGACCAAGAGACCCAGTACTTC CASSYSDSDQETQYF TRBV6-6 NA NA TRBJ2-5
TGTGCCAGCGGGGCGCTTCTGAACACTGAAGCTTTCTTT CASGALLNTEAFF TRBV6-1 NA once TRBJ1-1
TGTGCCAGCAGCTTCGGGGGAGGGTCGGCCTATGGCTACACCTTC CASSFGGGSAYGYTF TRBV7-2 NA NA TRBJ1-2
TGTGCCAGCAGCTTGGACTCCCTCTCACCCCTCCACTTT CASSLDSLSPLHF TRBV11-2 NA once TRBJ1-6
TGTGCCAGCAGCTCCCCGGCGAGCGGGGGAAGCACAGATACGCAGTATTTT CASSSPASGGSTDTQYF TRBV7-9 TRBD2 NA TRBJ2-3
TGCAGCGTCGGAGATAAGGCCTCTGGAAACACCATATATTTT CSVGDKASGNTIYF TRBV29-1 NA NA TRBJ1-3
TGTGCCAGCAGCTTTTACGTGGGGGGGGATGGCTACACCTTC CASSFYVGGDGYTF TRBV28 NA NA TRBJ1-2
TGTGCCAGCAGTCGTATCACGGACTATGACTCCTACGAGCAGTACTTC CASSRITDYDSYEQYF TRBV5-6 NA NA TRBJ2-7
TGTGCCTGGAGTGTGTTCAATTACGAGCAGTACTTC CAWSVFNYEQYF TRBV30 NA once TRBJ2-7
TGTGCCACCAGCAGACGTCAAGGGGGGGCGGGTCAGCCCCAGCATTTT CATSRRQGGAGQPQHF TRBV15 NA NA TRBJ1-5
TGTGCCAGCAGCCTACAGGGTTGGGAGACCCAGTACTTC CASSLQGWETQYF TRBV6-5 NA NA TRBJ2-5
TGTGCCAGCAGCTTAGGTCTAGGGGGGGAAAATTCACCCCTCCACTTT CASSLGLGGENSPLHF TRBV7-6 NA NA TRBJ1-6
TGTGCCAGCAGTTTATCCCCGGGACAGAGCGGCGATGAGCAGTTCTTC CASSLSPGQSGDEQFF TRBV27 TRBD1 NA TRBJ2-1
TGCGCCTGGAGGGAAGGACAGGACTCCGGGGAGCTGTTTTTT CAWREGQDSGELFF TRBV30 NA NA TRBJ2-2
TGTGCCAGCAGTTTCCACCCTAGCGGGGCTAACTACGAGCAGTACTTC CASSFHPSGANYEQYF TRBV6-6 TRBD2 NA TRBJ2-7
TGCGCCAGCAGCTTGGTCCCGACAGAAAATGAGCAGTTCTTC CASSLVPTENEQFF TRBV5-1 NA NA TRBJ2-1
TGTGCCAGCAGTTTCCTTAGCGGCACAGATACGCAGTATTTT CASSFLSGTDTQYF TRBV28 NA NA TRBJ2-3
TGTGCCAGCAGTCCCACTGGCGGGACAGAAAACTATGGCTACACCTTC CASSPTGGTENYGYTF TRBV27 TRBD1 few TRBJ1-2
TGTGCCAGCAGCCCGCAAGGACAGGGGGTGTCACCCCTCCACTTT CASSPQGQGVSPLHF TRBV13 TRBD1 NA TRBJ1-6
TGCGCCAGCAGCCTAGCGGGGGGTTCGAACACCGGGGAGCTGTTTTTT CASSLAGGSNTGELFF TRBV5-1 TRBD2 NA TRBJ2-2